A single T cell receptor (beta chain) is shown here with its context. V lost 5 bases to trimming and J lost 10 bases; unmatched junction nucleotides: 4. The CDR3 runs 11 residues. CDR1 MNHEY and CDR2 SVGEGT come from the germline V gene. Patients from Seattle were sampled longitudinally, starting during active infection. This record comes from a study of blood T cell repertoires in COVID-19. Overall study: COVID-19 samples, acute and convalescent, were from the United States, Italy and Spain.

As handled by the study authors: Amplification with reference gene primers provided the estimates of nucleated cell counts. The protocol was immunoSEQ multiplex PCR, while the TCRdb copy is restricted to in-frame clones and leaves out a portion. V, J and clone size were drawn from that table, and D and trimming were deduced from the DNA. The sample carries roughly 30,000 clones, around 90% recorded once. The sequence was obtained from a man between 60 and 75 years old with COVID-19, enrolled during active disease. Sequencing was done on a sample of peripheral blood. The chain uses TRBV6-2 or TRBV6-3 and TRBJ1-1; 7 nucleotides agree with TRBD1. The CDR3 region is CASSRQGRAFF. The CDR3 nucleotides read TGTGCCAGCAGTCGACAGGGCCGAGCTTTCTTT.